The text below deals with one TCR beta chain. This clone was counted only a few times. Its antigen is currently not known. There are no base qualities to consult, and no much larger clone falls within one base. According to the germline V gene, CDR1 reads SQVTM and CDR2 reads ANQGSEA. Relative to germline, V is missing 7 bases and J is missing 10 bases, with 8 bases of the junction outside any gene match. The CDR3 goes from the cysteine to the phenylalanine over 13 residues. CDR3 DNA only is kept here, 39 bases in frame from base 1. The library was made by the immunoSEQ multiplex PCR assay. For the multiplex PCR, a mixture combining 60 forward primers for TCR Vbeta segments and 13 reverse primers for TCR Jbeta segments was used. Amplification of the CDR3 region of rearranged TCR beta genes was performed with a multiplex PCR assay on genomic DNA. On the Illumina HiSeq System, the amplified TCR beta libraries were sequenced as 87-base-pair reads. In the original analysis: Across the roughly 700 repertoires, a later analysis counted 60 million to 90 million unique TCR beta chains, 9.5 million to 13 million of which were shared by at least two donors. Raw reads were error-corrected and collapsed into unique sequences by a nearest-neighbor algorithm in which closely related sequences were merged to remove PCR and sequencing errors. Alignment of CDR3 sequences to IMGT reference sequences was used to assign V, D and J gene segments. For a sequence to be retained, a match of at least six nucleotides was required to both a V gene segment and a J gene segment. Rearrangements were classified as productive when the CDR3 lacked stop codons and remained in frame with V and J, and all other rearrangements were classified as non-productive. Following IMGT convention, CDR3 was defined as the stretch from the second conserved V-encoded cysteine up to the conserved J-encoded phenylalanine. The earlier analysis of 550 to 650 of the donors excluded any sequence lacking an unambiguous match to a single V gene segment. An earlier analysis of some 500 of the donors classified V segments as functional when productive rearrangements were above 56.7% and as segregating when the standard deviation between donors was above 5%. A statistical classification framework was built to diagnose cytomegalovirus status from the catalog of TCR beta chain sequences. A later analysis assigned V and J genes by comparing TCR nucleotide sequences with IMGT/GENE-DB human TR gene sequences. The TCRdist pipeline was used in a later analysis to assign CDR3 sequences and most-parsimonious VDJ recombination scenarios. In a later analysis, each TCR beta chain was defined by its CDR3 amino acid sequence together with its V-gene family, and reads without a unique V-gene family were excluded. In a later analysis, some 600 highly shared, low-generation-probability nucleotide sequences were removed to address suspected cross-contamination and a sequencing artifact. In a later analysis, a clonal expansion index was calculated for each public chain from normalized within-repertoire ranks of inferred template counts. In a later analysis, generation probabilities were computed with a VDJ recombination model fitted to out-of-frame rearrangements, and the resulting probabilities were checked against IGoR. In a later analysis, hypergeometric tests were used to score TCR-TCR, TCR-HLA and TCR-CMV co-occurrence, with a repertoire-size bias correction applied to TCR pairs. In a later analysis, false discovery rates were estimated by permuting HLA or CMV assignments 20 times. A later analysis grouped co-occurring TCRs with DBSCAN, adding TCRdist sequence similarity when clustering within HLA-allele-positive subsets. Repertoires with fewer than 30,000 or more than 120,000 public chains were left out of co-occurrence clustering, as were four to six repertoires with anomalous nucleotide sharing. Sourced from immuneACCESS, this table was stored by TCRdb with only in-frame sequences that have V and J called. A share of the clones is absent; for the studies checked, an unresolved V gene accounts for under half, and the remainder has no known explanation. That table is the source of V, J and clone size, and D and trimming were worked out from the DNA. This sample gives about 150,000 clones in total; roughly 70% of them show up just once. The ten largest make up less than 5% of the sample.

This record belongs to a study of cytomegalovirus exposure and HLA in healthy donors (dated by TCRdb to 2016 to 2017). Turning to the overall study: An earlier analysis of 587 of the donors reported about 300 Gb of sequence data and around 110 million unique TCR beta sequences obtained from about 170 million T cells. In a later analysis, previously published TCR beta repertoires from more than 500 donors were re-analyzed and high-resolution HLA genotyping was added so that TCR occurrence patterns could be studied. To predict cytomegalovirus infection status, the study combined high-throughput TCR immunosequencing, statistical association of individual TCRs with disease status, and machine learning. An early release covering 500 to 750 HLA-typed donors comprised roughly 300 gigabases of sequencing data and around 80 million unique TCR sequences. Of the roughly 390 genotyped donors, less than 90% were placed in the genetic ancestry cluster associated with self-reported Caucasian donors. The study aimed to test whether cataloging public T cell receptors could reveal signatures of past pathogen exposure. HLA typing included class I and class II loci at four-digit resolution. Among some 410 genotyped donors of the cohort, an average of about 240,000 unique TCR beta nucleotide sequences were sequenced per donor, roughly a sixth of them non-productive. To decide whether each TCR beta V gene segment behaved as functional or pseudogenic, an earlier analysis of some 580 of the donors relied on high-throughput TCR beta sequencing. A handful of DR-DQ haplotypes were handled as single units for association and clustering because linkage in the cohort was strong. Using immunosequencing, the study profiled T cell repertoires from roughly 650 subjects and related those repertoires to cytomegalovirus serostatus. Rather than drawing on any new phenotypic data, the later analysis identified candidate immune exposures from TCR beta sequences and the way those sequences occurred across donors. Typing coverage differed by locus: A, B, C, DRB1 and DQB1 were typed in about 620-630 donors, DQA1 in approximately 520, DPA1 in roughly 590, and DPB1 in 450 to 480. A later genetic analysis used genome-wide SNP genotypes for about 65% of the roughly 700 donors, treating that subset as a discovery cohort. Along with the approximately 600-subject first cohort, a separate validation cohort of around 120 different subjects was used. Donor age, sex, ethnicity and CMV serostatus were collected together with the repertoire data. All discovery cohort repertoires had been generated using a single sequencing platform.

The cohort consisted of more than 650 healthy bone marrow donors. At the time of sampling, all cohort members were nominally healthy, though unrecorded immune exposures were likely present. The donor tested CMV seronegative, placing the donor among the 350 or so seronegative members of the cohort. A peripheral blood sample was collected from each donor, and TCR beta sequencing was performed on peripheral blood mononuclear cells. Genomic DNA was extracted from the blood cell samples with the Qiagen DNeasy Blood Extraction Kit. Broader findings and caveats from the paper: Most CMV-associated TCR beta chains appeared to be HLA-restricted in a later analysis, and the HLA associations seemed to be driven largely by CMV exposure. The authors suggested that the approach could potentially be extended to other disease states and immunological phenotypes. A later analysis associated 15,000 to 20,000 TCR beta sequences with specific HLA alleles at a false discovery rate of 0.05. The study gave a list of roughly 150 TCR beta chains associated with cytomegalovirus. In an earlier analysis of over 550 of the donors, most TCR beta V segments were observed in productive rearrangements about 87% or about 30% of the time, broadly matching IMGT annotations. Assigning TCR associations to individual alleles was difficult when HLA alleles, especially DR and DQ, strongly co-occurred. A further reported finding was that TCR beta sequences accurately predicted the HLA-A and HLA-B alleles for most subjects in the first cohort. V-gene and J-gene trimming of TCR beta chains was associated with a missense DCLRE1C variant in a later genetic analysis, and the association was replicated in an independent cohort. Roughly uniform sequencing depth across donors was assumed in presence/absence analyses, although this assumption may not hold. Because the 87-base-pair reads could not distinguish some IMGT-functional V segments, including TRBV6-2 and TRBV6-3, those segments were excluded. According to a later analysis, TCR association rates differed among HLA loci, with DRB1 alleles showing the most associated TCRs and HLA-C alleles showing the fewest. Because counts were too low, seventeen rarely observed V segments, including chromosome 9 orphons, were excluded from the earlier analysis of 500 to 700 of the donors. Several of the top co-occurrence clusters appeared to be linked to parvovirus B19, influenza, CMV and Epstein-Barr virus, according to a later analysis. The only immune exposure information available for the cohort was CMV serostatus. According to a later genetic analysis, donors in an Asian-associated ancestry cluster had fewer N-insertions in productive TCRs than the roughly 670-donor mean. In both the original and validation cohorts, the classifier was reported to diagnose cytomegalovirus status with high specificity and sensitivity. HLA typing was unavailable for some donors at each locus, so association tests used only the typed subset. Linkage disequilibrium might explain the correlated functional status among segregating V segments, but an unknown experimental factor could not be ruled out. In this cohort, only TCR beta chains were sequenced, and detectable features were limited by the absence of alpha or paired-chain data. While some public TCRs were present in many individuals, most TCR sequences turned up only very rarely across donors. The sequencing pipeline was judged likely to have produced a cluster of highly shared sequence variants as a technical artifact. In vitro tests confirmed that three of the cytomegalovirus-associated TCR beta chains recognize cytomegalovirus antigens. A later analysis found that HLA-associated TCR beta chains were more clonally expanded and had lower generation probabilities than equally common non-associated chains.

Sequenced material: PBMCs. The sequence was obtained from a man aged 55 to 70 in good health and CMV-seronegative. The chain employs TRBV29-1 and TRBJ1-6; 9 of the junction bases match TRBD1. The bases read TGCAGCGCCCGGGACAGGGAATACTCACCCCTCCACTTT. The translation is CSARDREYSPLHF.